There are a few counts of the clone carrying this TCR beta chain. Its specificity is not known. This record comes from a study of regulatory T cells in long-lasting Graves disease. General study findings and limits: Fewer public clonotypes were shared by new patients (roughly 970) than by persistent patients (fewer than 3,000). TRBV28, TRBJ1-2 and TRBJ2-5 were favored in persistent disease.

CDR3 size: 15 residues. Germline V CDR1 and CDR2: MNHNS, SASEGT. V was clipped by 7 bases and J by 0 bases, with 10 bases between them. Time point indicated: newly diagnosed GD, antithyroid drugs for less than 3 months. PBMCs provided the RNA from which the TCR library was made. Guidelines of the American Thyroid Association were used to diagnose Graves' disease. The TCR beta library used iRepertoire HTBI primers with Arm-PCR amplification of CDR3. TCRdb processed the multiplex PCR reads anew with MiXCR; each CDR3 protein has one entry. In the table there are about 620,000 distinct CDR3 sequences, 16% of which are singletons. This same sample was also part of a study on T cells in Graves' hyperthyroidism and ophthalmopathy. Per that study: Blood held most thyroid clonotypes expanded above 0.001 frequency.

The source is a woman aged 30 to 39 with Graves disease. Sequencing used peripheral blood mononuclear cells (PBMCs), obtained at new diagnosis, from a patient treated with antithyroid drugs. The chain carries TRBV6-1 and TRBJ1-6; D uncertain. CDR3: CASIRSDSYNSPLHF. DNA for the CDR3: TGTGCCAGCATTCGGTCCGACTCCTATAATTCACCCCTCCACTTT.